These 18 T cell receptor beta chains were sequenced from one sample in a study of sequential checkpoint blockade in melanoma. Sequencing was performed with immunoSEQ multiplex PCR; in TCRdb, only in-frame clones are kept and a portion is missing. The sample gives roughly 30,000 clones, less than 85% of which show up once; 15% to 20% is in the top ten. The treatment was: randomized to nivolumab then ipilimumab (arm A) or the reverse (arm B). The material was CD8+ T cells sorted from blood (inferred from file names), obtained from a patient given nivolumab and ipilimumab in sequence. The receptors shown here come from a human donor with melanoma.

V is TRBV6-6 and J is TRBJ1-4; 8 nucleotides line up with TRBD1. CDR3 length equals 12 residues. CDR1 is MNHNY and CDR2 is SVGAGI in the germline V gene (reference sequence). The trim removed 11 bases at V and 7 bases at J, leaving 6 bases unmatched. The CDR3 DNA reads TGTGCCGCGACAGGGGTTCCTGAAAAACTGTTTTTT. Protein: CAATGVPEKLFF.

The chain uses TRBV28 and TRBJ1-1; 10 bases fit TRBD1. Trimming at V came to 5 bases and at J to 0 bases, leaving 9 bases not matched to a gene. The CDR3 spans 17 residues. Germline-derived CDR1 and CDR2 are MDHEN and SYDVKM. CDR3 in DNA: TGTGCCAGCAGTCCTTGGACAGGGGGTATAATGAACACTGAAGCTTTCTTT. This codes for CASSPWTGGIMNTEAFF. The variable domain in full, completed from reference TRBV28 and TRBJ1-1, reads DVKVTQSSRYLVKRTGEKVFLECVQDMDHENMFWYRQDPGLGLRLIYFSYDVKMKEKGDIPEGYSVSREKKERFSLILESASTNQTSMYLCASSPWTGGIMNTEAFFGQGTRLTVV.

This clone was picked up a small number of times. This chain uses TRBV4-3 with TRBJ2-1; D may be TRBD2 (6 bases). Germline values: CDR1 LGHNA, CDR2 YSLEER. The CDR3 contains 14 residues. Trimming took off 0 bases at V and 7 bases at J, with 10 bases between the two ends. The CDR3 bases are TGCGCCAGCAGCCAAGATTGGGGGGAGAATGAGCAGTTCTTC. As protein: CASSQDWGENEQFF.

CDR3 protein: CASSLSVSSGNTIYF. The CDR3 DNA reads TGTGCCAGCAGTTTATCTGTGAGCTCTGGAAACACCATATATTTT. The chain couples TRBV27 to TRBJ1-3; D is unclear. Per germline, CDR1 MNHEY and CDR2 SMNVEV (reference sequence). This CDR3 has 15 residues. V lost 0 bases and J lost 0, with 6 bases in between.

The chain uses TRBV28 and TRBJ1-5; D gene ambiguous. V dropped 2 bases and J dropped 0 bases, with 11 bases sitting between them. The CDR3 spans 16 residues. Per the germline V gene, CDR1 is MDHEN and CDR2 is SYDVKM. CDR3 nucleotides: TGTGCCAGCAGTTTAGAGGGCGGCTATAGCAATCAGCCCCAGCATTTT. It yields the protein CASSLEGGYSNQPQHF.

The V gene is TRBV13, the J gene TRBJ2-7, with a tentative D call TRBD1 (6 bases). Germline-derived CDR1 and CDR2 are PRHDT and FYEKMQ (reference sequence). The CDR3 loop spans 15 amino acids. Trimming removed 3 bases from V and 2 bases from J, with 14 bases in between. Written as DNA, the CDR3 is TGTGCCAGCAGCTTTAGCCGGGACACAGCCTACGAGCAGTACTTC. It codes for CASSFSRDTAYEQYF. Looking up the rest from reference TRBV13 and TRBJ2-7 gives the full variable domain: AAGVIQSPRHLIKEKRETATLKCYPIPRHDTVYWYQQGPGQDPQFLISFYEKMQSDKGSIPDRFSAQQFSDYHSELNMSSLELGDSALYFCASSFSRDTAYEQYFGPGTRLTVT.

The gene calls are TRBV5-1 and TRBJ2-7; the match to TRBD2 covers 7 bases. CDR3 size: 15 residues. CDR1 SGHRS and CDR2 YFSETQ come from the germline V gene. The J segment lost 7 bases and the V segment lost 1 base, leaving 11 bases of the junction unmatched. The chain's CDR3 is CASSLRWEGSWEQYF. DNA of the CDR3: TGCGCCAGCAGCTTGAGGTGGGAGGGGTCTTGGGAGCAGTACTTC.

The rearrangement uses TRBV19 and TRBJ1-1; D is perhaps TRBD1 (6 bases). CDR1 and CDR2 from the germline V gene are LNHDA and SQIVND (reference sequence). V gave up 3 bases and J gave up 1 base, with 12 bases separating them. The CDR3 runs 15 residues. The CDR3 sequence: CASSIRGHPNTEAFF. The CDR3 DNA reads TGTGCCAGTAGTATCCGGGGACACCCGAACACTGAAGCTTTCTTT.

V is TRBV19 and J is TRBJ2-7, with 7 bases that match TRBD2. CDR1 and CDR2 from the germline V gene are LNHDA and SQIVND (reference sequence). This CDR3 comprises 17 residues. Unmatched junction bases numbered 15, after V lost 4 bases and J lost 3 bases. CDR3 residues: CASSRGPPGLSIYEQYF. The CDR3 DNA sequence: TGTGCCAGTAGTAGGGGACCGCCGGGACTATCGATCTACGAGCAGTACTTC.

This clone showed up just a few times. The chain has TRBV29-1 and TRBJ1-2, with TRBD1 matching over 7 bases. Germline trimming cut 0 bases from V and 4 bases from J; bases unmatched to any gene: 11. In germline, CDR1 is SQVTM, CDR2 ANQGSEA. This CDR3 contains 16 residues. CDR3 coding DNA: TGCAGCGTTGAAGAGGACAGGACCCTGAACCCCTATGGCTACACCTTC. Its translation: CSVEEDRTLNPYGYTF.

V usage is TRBV19 and J usage is TRBJ2-7, with 8 bases that match TRBD1. The CDR3 consists of 15 residues. Germline assignment: CDR1 LNHDA and CDR2 SQIVND (reference sequence). V shed 6 bases, J shed 3 bases, and the junction held 10 bases outside the gene matches. CDR3: CASSARQGMDYEQYF. CDR3 DNA: TGTGCCAGTAGCGCCCGACAGGGGATGGACTACGAGCAGTACTTC.

The gene calls are TRBV28 and TRBJ1-4; 8 bases are shared with TRBD1. Looked up from germline, CDR1 is MDHEN and CDR2 is SYDVKM. Trimming took 3 bases from V and 3 from J; bases not matched to a gene: 0. CDR3 length equals 14 residues. The CDR3 spells CASSLTGANEKLFF. Written as DNA, the CDR3 is TGTGCCAGCAGTTTGACAGGGGCTAATGAAAAACTGTTTTTT. The whole variable domain, filled in from reference TRBV28 and TRBJ1-4, reads DVKVTQSSRYLVKRTGEKVFLECVQDMDHENMFWYRQDPGLGLRLIYFSYDVKMKEKGDIPEGYSVSREKKERFSLILESASTNQTSMYLCASSLTGANEKLFFGSGTQLSVL.

This sequence joins TRBV9 and TRBJ2-7, with 8 bases that match TRBD1. The CDR3 runs 15 residues. Per the germline V gene, CDR1 is SGDLS and CDR2 is YYNGEE. The ends lost 2 bases at V and 0 bases at J; junction bases unmatched: 4. The CDR3 is CASSVRQGTSYEQYF. Here the CDR3 DNA reads TGTGCCAGCAGCGTCCGACAGGGGACCTCCTACGAGCAGTACTTC.

The V gene is TRBV6-1, the J gene TRBJ2-7; D is unresolved. In germline, CDR1 is MNHNS, CDR2 SASEGT. The germline V and J ends were trimmed by 1 base and 0 bases, with 10 bases remaining between them. This CDR3 region has 15 residues. CDR3 region: CASSEEQVGSYEQYF. In DNA, the CDR3 is TGTGCCAGCAGTGAAGAGCAGGTTGGCTCCTACGAGCAGTACTTC.

This sequence joins TRBV7-9 and TRBJ2-3; D perhaps matches TRBD1 (6 bases). V lost 2 bases, J lost 3 bases, and 12 bases lay in between. Germline CDR1 reads SEHNR; CDR2 reads FQNEAQ (reference sequence). CDR3 size: 15 residues. The CDR3 loop reads CASSLLGTLTDTQYF. DNA of the CDR3: TGTGCCAGCAGCTTACTGGGGACATTAACAGATACGCAGTATTTT.

As to this clone: The sample holds other DNA sequences that translate to the same CDR3. This chain uses TRBV4-3 with TRBJ1-2, with D possibly being TRBD1 (5 bases). The CDR3 covers 14 residues. CDR1 and CDR2 (germline): LGHNA, YSLEER. V dropped 1 base and J dropped 4 bases, with 10 bases sitting between them. The CDR3 spells CASSQARDSYGYTF. The DNA of the CDR3 is TGCGCCAGCAGCCAAGCCAGGGATTCCTATGGCTACACCTTC.

This chain connects TRBV6-5 to TRBJ2-2; D is undetermined. The ends were cut back, 4 bases at V and 4 bases at J, with 13 bases in the middle. Germline values: CDR1 MNHEY, CDR2 SVGAGI. This CDR3 is built from 15 residues. The CDR3 DNA is TGTGCCAGCAGTTCGTTACCGGGTCTCACCGGGGAGCTGTTTTTT. This translates into CASSSLPGLTGELFF.

The chain employs TRBV7-2 and TRBJ1-5; D might be TRBD1 (5 bases). CDR1 is SGHTA, CDR2 FQGNSA, per germline. V lost 4 bases, J lost 4 bases, and 14 bases lay in between. The CDR3 covers 15 residues. CDR3 residues: CASSWPKDTNQPQHF. The CDR3 DNA follows: TGTGCCAGCAGCTGGCCTAAGGACACAAATCAGCCCCAGCATTTT.